The rows below give T cell receptor beta chains drawn from one sample of a study of blood T cell repertoires in COVID-19. Method: immunoSEQ multiplex PCR; TCRdb's copy keeps in-frame clones and lacks some. The table shows hundreds of thousands of clones, with roughly nine tenths occurring only once. The sample was PBMCs or T cells enriched from blood (not recorded which). The receptors here all came from an older woman who had recovered from COVID-19. Each CDR3 is given with its conserved first and last residue. Each record gives: J gene, V gene, CDR3 protein.

>TRBJ2-7|TRBV6-1
CASSEKGFGYEQYF
>TRBJ1-2|TRBV9
CASGRGQGKGYTF
>TRBJ2-7|TRBV19
CATNSRDTSPSYEQYF
>TRBJ2-1|TRBV4-1
CASRQGAGNEQFF
>TRBJ1-1|TRBV19
CASSGFSTEAFF
>TRBJ2-7|TRBV9
CASSVGSGVSYEQYF
>TRBJ2-3|TRBV6-4
CASSRDFTDTQYF
>TRBJ2-3|TRBV6-5
CASTGGGVADTQYF
>TRBJ1-6|TRBV6-5
CASRQGRIYSPLHF
>TRBJ1-3|TRBV19
CASSITGTGAGNTIYF
>TRBJ1-4|TRBV7-2
CASTPDRVEKLFF
>TRBJ2-1|TRBV24-1
CATSDLGQGAYNEQFF
>TRBJ1-3|TRBV3-1/TRBV3-2
CASSPSSGNTIYF
>TRBJ2-2|TRBV18
CASSPLAEETTGELFF
>TRBJ1-2|TRBV6-2/TRBV6-3
CASSPGQGVNYGYTF
>TRBJ2-1|TRBV24-1
CATSDLMGAGYNEQFF
>TRBJ1-3|TRBV5-6
CASNHMHRMNTIYF
>TRBJ2-7|TRBV24-1
CATSVGGPPYEQYF
>TRBJ2-5|TRBV24-1
CATSDNAPGTQYF
>TRBJ1-6|TRBV2
CASSGGQGAPLHF
>TRBJ1-3|TRBV5-1
CASSPGQGQDTIYF
>TRBJ2-7|TRBV10-2
CASSEGSSYEQYF
>TRBJ1-6|TRBV5-1
CASSLDDPINLPYNSPLHF
>TRBJ1-1|TRBV24-1
CATSDYLGRNTEAFF
>TRBJ1-2|TRBV5-1
CASSSGQGDWGYTF
>TRBJ2-1|TRBV29-1
CSVEVIQGADYNEQFF
>TRBJ1-2|TRBV14
CASSQDRGNYGYTF
>TRBJ2-7|TRBV5-1
CASSLEQGAPYEQYF
>TRBJ1-4|TRBV12-3/TRBV12-4
CASSLIGTGRVFF
>TRBJ2-3|TRBV7-2
CASSYSGGAWLPDTQYF
>TRBJ1-5|TRBV27
CASSRGGGNQPQHF
>TRBJ1-4|TRBV7-2
CASSSPTNGHEKLFF
>TRBJ2-1|TRBV5-1
CASSAGQGGNEQFF